This T cell receptor (beta chain) was recorded in a study of blood T cell repertoires in COVID-19. Study context: Some COVID-19 samples were acute and others convalescent; all came from the United States, Italy and Spain. PBMCs, B-cell-depleted T cells, or T cells provided the cDNA or gDNA that made up the material.

Germline CDR1 MNHEY, CDR2 SMNVEV (reference sequence). V lost 5 bases and J 3 bases, leaving 16 bases between the germline ends. This CDR3 comprises 15 residues. In the authors' workflow: Amplified reference gene primers provided the basis for estimating nucleated cell counts. Profiling relied on immunoSEQ multiplex PCR, and the TCRdb table lists in-frame clones only, not all of them. The V and J calls and clone size are taken from that table; D and trimming were inferred from the DNA. The sample carries 100,000 to 150,000 clones, around 87% recorded once. The sequenced sample was peripheral blood. This receptor was taken from a woman aged 55-69 years with acute or convalescent COVID-19. V usage is TRBV27 and J usage is TRBJ1-2; tentatively, D is TRBD1 (6 bases). The CDR3 loop reads CASSQYRVGDYGYTF. Written as DNA, the CDR3 is TGTGCCAGCAGTCAATACAGGGTGGGGGACTATGGCTACACCTTC.